These T cell receptor beta chains were read from a single sample in a study of blood T cell repertoires in COVID-19. TCRdb keeps only in-frame clones here, not all; method: immunoSEQ multiplex PCR. Among around 19,000 clones listed, more than 85% were seen once. Sample: peripheral blood. The receptors originated from an older woman with active COVID-19. Both conserved end residues are part of each CDR3. Fields, in order: J gene, clone size, D gene, V gene, CDR3 protein, CDR3 DNA. A D gene is named only where the DNA matches it firmly. Size tells how often a clone was seen (once, few, many) or the class of an expanded clone, and some rows leave it out.

j_gene: TRBJ2-7; abundance: .; d_gene: .; v_gene: TRBV27; CDR3aa: CASSWTRGPYEQYF; CDR3nt: TGTGCCAGCAGTTGGACAAGGGGCCCCTACGAGCAGTACTTC
j_gene: TRBJ1-1; abundance: once; d_gene: TRBD1; v_gene: TRBV7-3; CDR3aa: CASSSGTGETEAFF; CDR3nt: TGTGCCAGCAGCTCCGGGACAGGGGAGACTGAAGCTTTCTTT
j_gene: TRBJ2-1; abundance: once; d_gene: TRBD2; v_gene: TRBV2; CDR3aa: CASSDPASGGHNEQFF; CDR3nt: TGTGCCAGCAGTGATCCCGCTAGCGGGGGTCACAATGAGCAGTTCTTC
j_gene: TRBJ2-3; abundance: few; d_gene: .; v_gene: TRBV9; CDR3aa: CASSPRAGSTDTQYF; CDR3nt: TGTGCCAGCAGCCCTCGAGCGGGTAGCACAGATACGCAGTATTTT
j_gene: TRBJ2-3; abundance: .; d_gene: .; v_gene: TRBV3-1/TRBV3-2; CDR3aa: CASSRGTVSTDTQYF; CDR3nt: TGTGCCAGCAGCCGCGGGACTGTTAGCACAGATACGCAGTATTTT
j_gene: TRBJ1-5; abundance: few; d_gene: .; v_gene: TRBV11-2; CDR3aa: CASSLDSTGQPQHF; CDR3nt: TGTGCCAGCAGCTTAGACTCGACAGGTCAGCCCCAGCATTTT
j_gene: TRBJ2-3; abundance: .; d_gene: TRBD2; v_gene: TRBV6-5; CDR3aa: CASSYSGTSADTQYF; CDR3nt: TGTGCCAGCAGTTACTCCGGGACTAGCGCAGATACGCAGTATTTT
j_gene: TRBJ2-3; abundance: few; d_gene: .; v_gene: TRBV3-1/TRBV3-2; CDR3aa: CASSQGRDTIPDGTDTQYF; CDR3nt: TGTGCCAGCAGCCAAGGACGGGACACTATCCCAGACGGCACAGATACGCAGTATTTT
j_gene: TRBJ2-7; abundance: .; d_gene: .; v_gene: TRBV25-1; CDR3aa: CATSKASLSYEQYF; CDR3nt: TGTGCCACCAGCAAAGCTAGTCTTTCCTACGAGCAGTACTTC
j_gene: TRBJ2-4; abundance: .; d_gene: .; v_gene: TRBV10-3; CDR3aa: CAISEGGIGTAAKNIQYF; CDR3nt: TGTGCCATCAGTGAGGGGGGGATCGGGACAGCAGCCAAAAACATTCAGTACTTC
j_gene: TRBJ2-1; abundance: .; d_gene: .; v_gene: TRBV11-2; CDR3aa: CASSLLVHEQFF; CDR3nt: TGTGCCAGCAGCTTACTAGTACATGAGCAGTTCTTC
j_gene: TRBJ1-3; abundance: .; d_gene: .; v_gene: TRBV29-1; CDR3aa: CSVSMDQGGNTIYF; CDR3nt: TGCAGCGTATCTATGGACCAGGGCGGAAACACCATATATTTT
j_gene: TRBJ2-1; abundance: .; d_gene: .; v_gene: TRBV9; CDR3aa: CASSSSSSYLNNEQFF; CDR3nt: TGTGCCAGCAGCTCCTCATCATCCTACTTGAACAATGAGCAGTTCTTC
j_gene: TRBJ2-2; abundance: .; d_gene: .; v_gene: TRBV27; CDR3aa: CASSRGLNTGELFF; CDR3nt: TGTGCCAGTTCGCGGGGGCTGAACACCGGGGAGCTGTTTTTT
j_gene: TRBJ2-2; abundance: .; d_gene: TRBD1; v_gene: TRBV19; CDR3aa: CASSTGQGANTGELFF; CDR3nt: TGTGCCAGTAGTACAGGCCAGGGGGCGAACACCGGGGAGCTGTTTTTT
j_gene: TRBJ2-7; abundance: .; d_gene: .; v_gene: TRBV5-4; CDR3aa: CASSLVRGAGEQYF; CDR3nt: TGTGCCAGCAGCTTGGTTCGGGGGGCGGGGGAGCAGTACTTC
j_gene: TRBJ2-1; abundance: .; d_gene: .; v_gene: TRBV6-5; CDR3aa: CASRWEQGGNEQFF; CDR3nt: TGTGCCAGCAGGTGGGAACAGGGCGGGAATGAGCAGTTCTTC
j_gene: TRBJ1-1; abundance: .; d_gene: .; v_gene: TRBV4-2; CDR3aa: CASSPGYEAFF; CDR3nt: TGTGCCAGCAGCCCCGGTTATGAAGCTTTCTTT
j_gene: TRBJ1-6; abundance: .; d_gene: .; v_gene: TRBV6-5; CDR3aa: CASRTGPNSPLHF; CDR3nt: TGTGCCAGCAGAACAGGCCCGAATTCACCCCTCCACTTT
j_gene: TRBJ2-5; abundance: .; d_gene: .; v_gene: TRBV5-1; CDR3aa: CASSLRRGETQYF; CDR3nt: TGCGCCAGCAGCTTGCGGCGGGGCGAGACCCAGTACTTC
j_gene: TRBJ2-2; abundance: .; d_gene: .; v_gene: TRBV7-9; CDR3aa: CASSLGPGKGTGELFF; CDR3nt: TGTGCCAGCAGCTTAGGCCCGGGTAAAGGCACCGGGGAGCTGTTTTTT
j_gene: TRBJ2-5; abundance: once; d_gene: TRBD1; v_gene: TRBV27; CDR3aa: CASSLSPWTGSQYF; CDR3nt: TGTGCCAGCAGTTTATCCCCCTGGACAGGGTCCCAGTACTTC
j_gene: TRBJ1-2; abundance: .; d_gene: TRBD1; v_gene: TRBV6-5; CDR3aa: CASSLGQSYGYTF; CDR3nt: TGTGCCAGCAGTCTGGGACAGTCCTATGGCTACACCTTC
j_gene: TRBJ1-6; abundance: .; d_gene: TRBD1; v_gene: TRBV5-1; CDR3aa: CASSFDRDSPLHF; CDR3nt: TGCGCCAGCAGCTTTGACAGGGATTCACCCCTCCACTTT
j_gene: TRBJ1-5; abundance: .; d_gene: TRBD1; v_gene: TRBV6-1; CDR3aa: CASSEEQGAWQPQHF; CDR3nt: TGTGCCAGCAGTGAGGAACAGGGGGCATGGCAGCCCCAGCATTTT
j_gene: TRBJ2-7; abundance: .; d_gene: .; v_gene: TRBV5-1; CDR3aa: CASSQAASYEQYF; CDR3nt: TGCGCCAGCAGCCAGGCAGCCTCCTACGAGCAGTACTTC
j_gene: TRBJ1-2; abundance: .; d_gene: .; v_gene: TRBV12-3/TRBV12-4; CDR3aa: CASSSFYDGYTF; CDR3nt: TGTGCCAGCAGTTCTTTTTATGATGGCTACACCTTC
j_gene: TRBJ2-7; abundance: .; d_gene: TRBD2; v_gene: TRBV5-6; CDR3aa: CASSGGGASYEQYF; CDR3nt: TGTGCCAGCAGTGGCGGGGGGGCCTCCTACGAGCAGTACTTC
j_gene: TRBJ2-5; abundance: .; d_gene: TRBD2; v_gene: TRBV6-1; CDR3aa: CASSGTSGGANLETQYF; CDR3nt: TGTGCCAGCAGTGGGACTAGCGGGGGGGCTAATTTAGAGACCCAGTACTTC
j_gene: TRBJ1-1; abundance: .; d_gene: .; v_gene: TRBV10-1; CDR3aa: CASSETAGVAFF; CDR3nt: TGCGCCAGCAGTGAAACCGCGGGGGTAGCTTTCTTT
j_gene: TRBJ1-2; abundance: .; d_gene: TRBD1; v_gene: TRBV18; CDR3aa: CASSPQPWTGGRGNYGYTF; CDR3nt: TGTGCCAGCTCACCGCAACCCTGGACAGGGGGCAGGGGAAACTATGGCTACACCTTC
j_gene: TRBJ1-3; abundance: .; d_gene: .; v_gene: TRBV4-1; CDR3aa: CASSQASQGNTIYF; CDR3nt: TGCGCCAGCAGCCAAGCGTCACAGGGAAACACCATATATTTT
j_gene: TRBJ1-5; abundance: .; d_gene: TRBD1; v_gene: TRBV29-1; CDR3aa: CSVGDRSKQPQHF; CDR3nt: TGCAGCGTCGGGGACAGGTCTAAGCAGCCCCAGCATTTT
j_gene: TRBJ1-2; abundance: few; d_gene: .; v_gene: TRBV9; CDR3aa: CASSPPWEDGYTF; CDR3nt: TGTGCCAGCAGCCCCCCTTGGGAGGATGGCTACACCTTC
j_gene: TRBJ2-3; abundance: .; d_gene: TRBD1; v_gene: TRBV6-5; CDR3aa: CASMRDRGRDTQYF; CDR3nt: TGTGCCAGCATGCGGGACAGGGGCCGGGATACGCAGTATTTT
j_gene: TRBJ1-6; abundance: .; d_gene: .; v_gene: TRBV5-1; CDR3aa: CASSLQGLDSPLHF; CDR3nt: TGCGCCAGCAGCTTGCAGGGTTTGGATTCACCCCTCCACTTT
j_gene: TRBJ2-1; abundance: .; d_gene: .; v_gene: TRBV7-8; CDR3aa: CASSLAVVSSYNEQFF; CDR3nt: TGTGCCAGCAGCTTAGCCGTGGTCAGCTCCTACAATGAGCAGTTCTTC
j_gene: TRBJ2-5; abundance: .; d_gene: .; v_gene: TRBV18; CDR3aa: CASSPTSLQETQYF; CDR3nt: TGTGCCAGCTCACCGACAAGTCTCCAAGAGACCCAGTACTTC
j_gene: TRBJ1-1; abundance: .; d_gene: .; v_gene: TRBV6-1; CDR3aa: CASSELATEAFF; CDR3nt: TGTGCCAGCAGTGAATTGGCTACTGAAGCTTTCTTT
j_gene: TRBJ1-1; abundance: .; d_gene: .; v_gene: TRBV5-5; CDR3aa: CASSYTGTKNTEAFF; CDR3nt: TGTGCCAGCAGCTACACCGGGACAAAGAACACTGAAGCTTTCTTT
j_gene: TRBJ2-3; abundance: .; d_gene: TRBD1; v_gene: TRBV4-2; CDR3aa: CASRRTGSTDTQYF; CDR3nt: TGTGCCAGCCGTCGGACAGGGAGTACAGATACGCAGTATTTT
j_gene: TRBJ2-1; abundance: once; d_gene: .; v_gene: TRBV5-5; CDR3aa: CASSLLVGAHQGTFF; CDR3nt: TGTGCCAGCAGCTTGTTAGTAGGGGCGCACCAGGGGACGTTCTTC
j_gene: TRBJ2-7; abundance: .; d_gene: TRBD1; v_gene: TRBV2; CDR3aa: CASSLQGEGEQYF; CDR3nt: TGTGCCAGCAGCCTACAGGGGGAAGGGGAGCAGTACTTC
j_gene: TRBJ1-1; abundance: .; d_gene: .; v_gene: TRBV5-6; CDR3aa: CASSLYGGEDTEAFF; CDR3nt: TGTGCCAGCAGCTTGTATGGGGGGGAGGACACTGAAGCTTTCTTT
j_gene: TRBJ1-1; abundance: once; d_gene: .; v_gene: TRBV27; CDR3aa: CASSLFGLQGSNTEAFF; CDR3nt: TGTGCCAGCAGTTTATTCGGCCTGCAGGGATCGAACACTGAAGCTTTCTTT
j_gene: TRBJ2-5; abundance: .; d_gene: .; v_gene: TRBV29-1; CDR3aa: CSVVQSQETQYF; CDR3nt: TGCAGCGTTGTACAGAGCCAAGAGACCCAGTACTTC
j_gene: TRBJ1-1; abundance: .; d_gene: TRBD1; v_gene: TRBV5-4; CDR3aa: CASRRDRVRTEAFF; CDR3nt: TGTGCCAGCAGAAGGGACAGGGTGCGGACTGAAGCTTTCTTT
j_gene: TRBJ1-2; abundance: .; d_gene: .; v_gene: TRBV3-1/TRBV3-2; CDR3aa: CASSQSAGGTGFYTF; CDR3nt: TGTGCCAGCAGCCAATCAGCCGGGGGGACGGGGTTTTACACCTTC
j_gene: TRBJ2-5; abundance: .; d_gene: .; v_gene: TRBV15; CDR3aa: CATSRDPGIQETQYF; CDR3nt: TGTGCCACCAGCAGAGATCCGGGAATCCAAGAGACCCAGTACTTC
j_gene: TRBJ2-1; abundance: .; d_gene: .; v_gene: TRBV5-6; CDR3aa: CASSLRQTYNEQFF; CDR3nt: TGTGCCAGCAGCTTGAGACAGACGTACAATGAGCAGTTCTTC